This TCR beta chain was documented in a study of cytomegalovirus exposure and HLA in healthy donors. Notes on the study in general: The listing of 150 to 200 TCR beta chains classed them as cytomegalovirus-associated. Both high specificity and high sensitivity reportedly marked the classifier's diagnosis of cytomegalovirus status.

On this clone: Its antigen remains unidentified.

The data were produced by immunoSEQ multiplex PCR, yet TCRdb's version contains in-frame clones alone and is incomplete. This table has some 170,000 clones, 86% appearing once. The sample comprised PBMCs. This sequence was found in a man aged 30 to 45 in good health and CMV-seropositive.

The CDR3 region is CASSQDLTGELFF. The CDR3 bases are TGCGCCAGCAGCCAAGACCTTACCGGGGAGCTGTTTTTT. The chain couples TRBV4-1 to TRBJ2-2; D is ambiguous. Germline assignment: CDR1 MGHRA and CDR2 YSYEKL. The V gene lost 0 bases and the J gene lost 5 bases, with 4 bases spanning the gap. CDR3 length equals 13 residues.